The sequence of this TCR beta chain was determined in a study of blood T cell repertoires in COVID-19. Study context: Whether acute or convalescent, the COVID-19 samples came from the United States, Italy and Spain. PBMCs, B-cell-depleted T cells, or T cells provided the cDNA or gDNA that made up the material.

As processed by the authors: The authors estimated nucleated cell counts from reference gene primer amplification. TCRdb keeps only in-frame clones here, not all; method: immunoSEQ multiplex PCR. The V and J calls and the clone size are those of that table, but D and trimming were determined from the DNA. The data contain 100,000 or so clones, about 86% of them seen just once; the ten biggest clones take up 30% to 45%. The sequencing input was peripheral blood. This TCR was sampled from a man older than 75 with acute or convalescent COVID-19.

The CDR3 nucleotides are TGTGCCAGCAGTTACGAGTGGAGGCCTAGTGAGCAGTTCTTC. It translates to CASSYEWRPSEQFF. The gene calls are TRBV6-2 or TRBV6-3 and TRBJ2-1, with TRBD2 as a possible D gene (5 bases). V lost 2 bases to trimming and J lost 9 bases, with 14 bases between them. The V gene's germline CDR1 is MNHEY and CDR2 SVGEGT. The CDR3 is 14 residues long.